These 20 T cell receptor beta chains originate from one sample sequenced in a study of CD8 T cells in ankylosing spondylitis. Each CDR3 protein gets one entry after TCRdb re-called the 5' RACE reads with MiXCR. Altogether approximately 35,000 distinct CDR3 sequences are present, 13% to 15% being singletons, with the ten largest covering more than 30%. Source material: blood. Source of these receptors: a male donor with ankylosing spondylitis or in good health (not recorded which).

This clonotype showed up just a few times. CDR3 residues: CASSLNSYNEQFF. The CDR3 DNA reads as TGTGCCAGCAGTTTGAACAGCTACAATGAGCAGTTCTTC. The J gene is TRBJ2-1, the V gene TRBV12-3 or TRBV12-4; D gene ambiguous. The CDR3 has 13 residues. V was shortened by 3 bases and J by 3 bases, with 6 bases between the two germline ends.

The rearrangement links TRBV5-1 to TRBJ2-2, with D tentatively TRBD2 (5 bases). The CDR3 runs to 16 residues. The V gene's germline CDR1 is SGHRS and CDR2 YFSETQ. V was pared by 3 bases and J by 7 bases, with 19 bases between. The CDR3 reads CASSSGSGVPGGELFF. CDR3 bases: TGCGCCAGCAGCTCCGGATCCGGGGTCCCAGGCGGGGAGCTGTTTTTT.

This clonotype came up a few times. V usage is TRBV9 and J usage is TRBJ1-1, with D maybe TRBD1 (5 bases). The CDR3 is made up of 13 amino acids. CDR1 is SGDLS, CDR2 YYNGEE, per germline. V gave up 7 bases and J gave up 3 bases, with 13 bases separating them. The CDR3 reads CASGGGGDTEAFF. DNA of the CDR3: TGTGCCAGCGGGGGGGGAGGAGACACTGAAGCTTTCTTT.

The sample holds a few counts of this clonotype. V gene TRBV28 combines with J gene TRBJ2-7; 9 bases align to TRBD1. This CDR3 is built from 14 residues. Trimming removed 4 bases from V and 5 bases from J; junction bases left unmatched: 6. Germline CDR1 and CDR2: MDHEN and SYDVKM. CDR3 loop: CASSSYRGHDEQYV. CDR3 DNA: TGTGCCAGCAGTTCGTACAGGGGGCATGACGAGCAGTACGTC.

This clonotype has more than one count but fewer than ten. V gene TRBV20-1 combines with J gene TRBJ1-1; D call uncertain. Germline assignment: CDR1 DFQATT and CDR2 SNEGSKA (reference sequence). V lost 1 base, J lost 3 bases, and 9 bases lay in between. This CDR3 has 13 residues. In DNA, the CDR3 is TGCAGTGCTAGAGTTACGGGGTACACTGAAGCTTTCTTT. This codes for CSARVTGYTEAFF.

V and J are TRBV29-1 and TRBJ2-1, with 11 bases lining up with TRBD2. The trim removed 2 bases at V and 4 bases at J, leaving 1 base unmatched. CDR3 length: 14 amino acids. Germline V gene sequence: CDR1 SQVTM, CDR2 ANQGSEA. The CDR3 nucleotides are TGCAGCGTTGAACCTAGCGGGAGGTACAATGAGCAGTTCTTC. This sequence encodes CSVEPSGRYNEQFF.

The table lists this clonotype with a few counts. This chain connects TRBV12-5 to TRBJ1-1, with 8 positions matching TRBD1. Trimming took 2 bases from V and 4 from J; bases not matched to a gene: 6. The CDR3 is made up of 15 amino acids. Germline lookup yields CDR1 LGHNT and CDR2 FRNRAP. CDR3 protein: CASGLRGTGSTEAFF. As DNA, the CDR3 is TGTGCTAGTGGTTTGAGGGGGACAGGAAGCACTGAAGCTTTCTTT.

The chain has TRBV15 and TRBJ2-2; D unresolved. In germline, CDR1 is LNHNV, CDR2 YYDKDF (reference sequence). Between the trimmed V and J ends, which lost 0 bases and 0 bases, there was a span of 8 bases. CDR3 length equals 16 residues. CDR3 amino acids: CATSRDPVANTGELFF. The DNA for the CDR3 is TGTGCCACCAGCAGAGATCCAGTCGCGAACACCGGGGAGCTGTTTTTT. Drawing the rest from reference TRBV15 and TRBJ2-2, the complete variable domain is DAMVIQNPRYQVTQFGKPVTLSCSQTLNHNVMYWYQQKSSQAPKLLFHYYDKDFNNEADTPDNFQSRRPNTSFCFLDIRSPGLGDTAMYLCATSRDPVANTGELFFGEGSRLTVL.

This clonotype was seen a few times. The V call is TRBV12-3 or TRBV12-4, the J call TRBJ2-7; D gene unclear. V was shortened by 1 base and J by 5 bases, with 15 bases between the two germline ends. The CDR3 has 15 amino acids. CDR3 region: CASSLVFGVGDEQYF. The CDR3 coding sequence is TGTGCCAGCAGTTTAGTATTTGGAGTCGGTGACGAGCAGTACTTC.

This CDR3 reads CASSYSARTREQFF. Written as DNA, the CDR3 is TGTGCCAGCAGTTACTCGGCTAGAACTCGGGAGCAGTTCTTC. The chain is built from TRBV6-2 or TRBV6-3 and TRBJ2-1; D is ambiguous. Trimming stripped 0 bases from V and 10 bases from J, with 13 bases between. The CDR3 contains 14 residues. Germline V lookup: CDR1 MNHEY, CDR2 SVGEGT.

This clonotype was counted between two and nine times. The chain is built from TRBV6-1 and TRBJ1-1; TRBD1 is a possible D gene (6 bases). Germline values: CDR1 MNHNS, CDR2 SASEGT. V was shortened by 7 bases and J by 1 base, with 16 bases between the two germline ends. This CDR3 is 15 amino acids long. CDR3 sequence: CASTQRTDQNTEAFF. Written as DNA, the CDR3 is TGTGCCAGCACCCAACGGACAGACCAGAACACTGAAGCTTTCTTT.

V usage is TRBV7-3 and J usage is TRBJ2-3, with D possibly matching TRBD2 (5 bases). CDR1 and CDR2 from the germline V gene are SGHTA and FQGTGA. This CDR3 contains 13 residues. Deletions cut 0 bases from V and 4 bases from J, with 5 bases between. The CDR3 loop reads CASSLTGADTQYF. As DNA, the CDR3 is TGTGCCAGCAGCTTAACCGGGGCAGATACGCAGTATTTT.

This clonotype has a handful of counts. The J gene is TRBJ1-4, the V gene TRBV7-9; the match to TRBD1 covers 9 bases. Trimming took 5 bases from V and 3 from J; bases not matched to a gene: 4. The CDR3 contains 15 residues. CDR1 and CDR2 from the germline V gene are SEHNR and FQNEAQ (reference sequence). CDR3 nucleotides: TGTGCCAGCAGCACCTACAGGGGGCCTAATGAAAAACTGTTTTTT. Protein sequence: CASSTYRGPNEKLFF.

The V call is TRBV14, the J call TRBJ2-7; no clear D. V was shortened by 1 base and J by 1 base, with 8 bases between the two germline ends. Germline V CDR1 and CDR2: SGHDN, FVKESK. The CDR3 covers 14 residues. This chain's CDR3 is CASSQVSVSYEQYF. In nucleotides, the CDR3 is TGTGCCAGCAGCCAAGTTTCAGTTTCCTACGAGCAGTACTTC.

This clonotype was observed a few times. The chain couples TRBV28 to TRBJ2-2; D possibly corresponds to TRBD2 (7 bases). CDR3 length equals 14 residues. Germline CDR1 MDHEN, CDR2 SYDVKM. The germline V and J ends were trimmed by 8 bases and 3 bases, with 13 bases remaining between them. The CDR3 coding sequence is TGTGCCAGCGGGTCCGGGGGGCACACCGGGGAGCTGTTTTTT. Translation: CASGSGGHTGELFF. Drawing the rest from reference TRBV28 and TRBJ2-2, the complete variable domain is DVKVTQSSRYLVKRTGEKVFLECVQDMDHENMFWYRQDPGLGLRLIYFSYDVKMKEKGDIPEGYSVSREKKERFSLILESASTNQTSMYLCASGSGGHTGELFFGEGSRLTVL.

This chain joins TRBV28 and TRBJ2-2; TRBD2 agrees at 9 bases. Germline V gene data show CDR1 as MDHEN and CDR2 as SYDVKM. This CDR3 has 16 residues. V lost 1 base and J lost 4; bases outside the gene matches: 4. The CDR3 region is CASSLFLAGSTGELFF. DNA for the CDR3: TGTGCCAGCAGTTTATTCCTAGCGGGAAGCACCGGGGAGCTGTTTTTT.

There are a few counts of this clonotype. The chain joins TRBV7-6 to TRBJ2-3, with TRBD1 identical over 8 bases. Germline assignment: CDR1 SGHVS and CDR2 FNYEAQ. The CDR3 covers 16 residues. V shed 1 base, J shed 4 bases, and the junction held 7 bases outside the gene matches. CDR3 nucleotide sequence: TGTGCCAGCAGCTTAGGTGCAACACAGGGGGCAGATACGCAGTATTTT. Translating gives CASSLGATQGADTQYF.

This clonotype was picked up a small number of times. The chain couples TRBV6-2 or TRBV6-3 to TRBJ2-3; 14 bases are shared with TRBD2. V gave up 5 bases and J gave up 4 bases; unmatched junction bases: 5. The CDR3 totals 16 residues. Germline V gene sequence: CDR1 MNHEY, CDR2 SVGEGT. The chain's CDR3 is CASSRPGLAGADTQYF. In DNA form, the CDR3 reads TGTGCCAGCAGTCGGCCGGGACTAGCGGGAGCAGATACGCAGTATTTT.

This clonotype has only a few counts. V gene TRBV6-1 combines with J gene TRBJ2-7; 9 positions agree with TRBD1. This CDR3 spans 14 amino acids. Germline CDR1 MNHNS, CDR2 SASEGT. After removal of 4 bases from V and 6 bases from J, the junction contained 7 bases not matched to a gene. In nucleotides, the CDR3 is TGTGCCAGCAGTGGGTGGACAGGGGATGGCGAGCAGTACTTC. Translation: CASSGWTGDGEQYF.

This clonotype was seen more than once but under ten times. At one of its ends the junction is not consistent with the germline gene, which may arise from a read error. V usage is TRBV7-9 and J usage is TRBJ1-3, with TRBD1 matching over 7 bases. CDR1 is SEHNR and CDR2 is FQNEAQ in the germline V gene (reference sequence). This CDR3 contains 15 residues. The CDR3 DNA is TGTGCCGGCAGTATCGCGGGACAGCCTGGAAACACCATATATTTT. Amino acids: CAGSIAGQPGNTIYF.